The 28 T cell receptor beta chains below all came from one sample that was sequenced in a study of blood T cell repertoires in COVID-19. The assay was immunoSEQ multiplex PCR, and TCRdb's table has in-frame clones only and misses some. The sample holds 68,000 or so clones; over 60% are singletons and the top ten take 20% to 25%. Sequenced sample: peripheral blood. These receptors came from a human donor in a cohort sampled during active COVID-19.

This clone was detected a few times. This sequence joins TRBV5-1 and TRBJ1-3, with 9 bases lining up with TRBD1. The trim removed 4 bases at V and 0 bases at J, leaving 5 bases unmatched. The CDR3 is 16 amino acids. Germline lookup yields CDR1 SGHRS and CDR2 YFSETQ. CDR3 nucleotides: TGCGCCAGCAGCCCCGGACAGGGGCACTCTGGAAACACCATATATTTT. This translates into CASSPGQGHSGNTIYF.

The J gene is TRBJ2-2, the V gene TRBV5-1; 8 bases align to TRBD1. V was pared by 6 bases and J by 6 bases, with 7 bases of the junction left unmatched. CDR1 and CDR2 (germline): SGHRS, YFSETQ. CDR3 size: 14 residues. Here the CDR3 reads CASTRQGASGELFF. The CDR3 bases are TGCGCCAGCACTCGGCAGGGGGCGTCCGGGGAGCTGTTTTTT. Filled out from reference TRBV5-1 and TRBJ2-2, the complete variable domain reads KAGVTQTPRYLIKTRGQQVTLSCSPISGHRSVSWYQQTPGQGLQFLFEYFSETQRNKGNFPGRFSGRQFSNSRSEMNVSTLELGDSALYLCASTRQGASGELFFGEGSRLTVL.

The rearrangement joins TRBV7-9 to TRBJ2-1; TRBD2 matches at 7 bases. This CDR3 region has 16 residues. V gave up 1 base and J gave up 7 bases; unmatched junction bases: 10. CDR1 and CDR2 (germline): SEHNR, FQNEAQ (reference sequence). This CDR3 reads CASSLVLAVTVNEQFF. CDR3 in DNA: TGTGCCAGCAGCTTAGTGCTAGCGGTTACTGTTAATGAGCAGTTCTTC.

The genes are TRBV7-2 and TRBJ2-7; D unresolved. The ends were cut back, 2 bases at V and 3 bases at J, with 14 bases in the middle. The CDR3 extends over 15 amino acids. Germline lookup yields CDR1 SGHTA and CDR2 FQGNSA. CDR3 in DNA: TGTGCCAGCAGCTTATCCTTCGGCAGGAACTACGAGCAGTACTTC. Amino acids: CASSLSFGRNYEQYF.

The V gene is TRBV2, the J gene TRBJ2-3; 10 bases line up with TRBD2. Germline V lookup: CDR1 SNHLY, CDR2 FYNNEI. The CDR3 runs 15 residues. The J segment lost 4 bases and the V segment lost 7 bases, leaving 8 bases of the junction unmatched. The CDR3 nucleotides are TGTGCCAGCACAGATAGCGGGGGGCAGTCAGATACGCAGTATTTT. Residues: CASTDSGGQSDTQYF.

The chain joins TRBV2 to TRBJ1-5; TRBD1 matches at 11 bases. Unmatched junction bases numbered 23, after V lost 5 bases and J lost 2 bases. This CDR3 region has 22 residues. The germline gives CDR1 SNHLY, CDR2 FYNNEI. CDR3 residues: CASSPDPRVGTGGDPGNQPQHF. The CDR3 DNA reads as TGTGCCAGCAGTCCAGACCCAAGGGTTGGGACAGGGGGTGACCCGGGCAATCAGCCCCAGCATTTT.

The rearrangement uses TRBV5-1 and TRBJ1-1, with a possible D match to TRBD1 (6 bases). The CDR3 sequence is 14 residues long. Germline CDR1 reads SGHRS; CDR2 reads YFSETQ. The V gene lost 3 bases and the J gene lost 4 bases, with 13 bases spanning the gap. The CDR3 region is CASSSGRGSTEAFF. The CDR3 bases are TGCGCCAGCAGCTCTGGCAGGGGTAGCACTGAAGCTTTCTTT.

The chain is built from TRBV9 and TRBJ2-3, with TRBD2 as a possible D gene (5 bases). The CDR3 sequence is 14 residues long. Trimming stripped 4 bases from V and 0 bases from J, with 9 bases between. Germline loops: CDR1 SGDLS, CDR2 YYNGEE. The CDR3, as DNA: TGTGCCAGCAGCCCACTAGAAAGCACAGATACGCAGTATTTT. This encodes CASSPLESTDTQYF.

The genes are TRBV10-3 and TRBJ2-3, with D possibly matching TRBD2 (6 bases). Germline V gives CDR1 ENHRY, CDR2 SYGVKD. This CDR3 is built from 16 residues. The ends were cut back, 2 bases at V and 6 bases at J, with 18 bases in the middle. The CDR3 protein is CAISESPGTLKDTQYF. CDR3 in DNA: TGTGCCATCAGTGAGAGCCCCGGGACTCTTAAGGATACGCAGTATTTT.

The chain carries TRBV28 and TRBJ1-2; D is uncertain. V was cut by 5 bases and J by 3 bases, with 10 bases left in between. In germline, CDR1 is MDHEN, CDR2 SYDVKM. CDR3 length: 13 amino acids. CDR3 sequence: CASSPQTYYGYTF. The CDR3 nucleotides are TGTGCCAGCAGTCCCCAGACTTACTATGGCTACACCTTC.

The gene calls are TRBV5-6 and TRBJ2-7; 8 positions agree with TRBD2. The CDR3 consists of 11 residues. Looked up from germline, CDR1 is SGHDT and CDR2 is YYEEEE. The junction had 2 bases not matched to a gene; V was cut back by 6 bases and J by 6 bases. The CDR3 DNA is TGTGCCAGCACCCGGGGGGGCGAGCAGTACTTC. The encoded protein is CASTRGGEQYF.

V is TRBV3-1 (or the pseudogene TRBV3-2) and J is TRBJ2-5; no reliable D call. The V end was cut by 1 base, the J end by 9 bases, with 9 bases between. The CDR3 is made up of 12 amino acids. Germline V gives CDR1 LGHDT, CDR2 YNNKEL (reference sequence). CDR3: CASSQGDRAQYF. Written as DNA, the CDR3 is TGTGCCAGCAGCCAAGGCGATCGGGCCCAGTACTTC.

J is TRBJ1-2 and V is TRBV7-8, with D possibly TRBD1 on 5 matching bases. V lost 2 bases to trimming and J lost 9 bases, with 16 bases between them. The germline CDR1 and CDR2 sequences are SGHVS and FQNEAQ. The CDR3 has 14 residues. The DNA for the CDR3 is TGTGCCAGCAGCTTATCACGCCAGGGTATGCGCTACACCTTC. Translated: CASSLSRQGMRYTF.

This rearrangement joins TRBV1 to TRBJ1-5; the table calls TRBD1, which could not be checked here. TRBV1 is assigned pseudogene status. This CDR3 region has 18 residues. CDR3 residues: CTSSHGGRQGACNQPQHF. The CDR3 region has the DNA TGCACCAGCAGCCATGGGGGTAGACAGGGGGCTTGCAATCAGCCCCAGCATTTT.

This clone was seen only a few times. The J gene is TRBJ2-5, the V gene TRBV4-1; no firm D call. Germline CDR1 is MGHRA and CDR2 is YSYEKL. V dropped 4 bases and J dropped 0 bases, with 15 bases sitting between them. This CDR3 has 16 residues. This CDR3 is CASSLGTGGDQETQYF. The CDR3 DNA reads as TGCGCCAGCAGCCTTGGAACTGGCGGAGACCAAGAGACCCAGTACTTC.

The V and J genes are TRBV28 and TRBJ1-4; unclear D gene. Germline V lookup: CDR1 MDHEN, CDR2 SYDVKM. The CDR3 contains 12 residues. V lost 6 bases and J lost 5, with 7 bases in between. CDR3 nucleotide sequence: TGTGCCAGCAGGGTCAGAAATGAAAAACTGTTTTTT. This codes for CASRVRNEKLFF.

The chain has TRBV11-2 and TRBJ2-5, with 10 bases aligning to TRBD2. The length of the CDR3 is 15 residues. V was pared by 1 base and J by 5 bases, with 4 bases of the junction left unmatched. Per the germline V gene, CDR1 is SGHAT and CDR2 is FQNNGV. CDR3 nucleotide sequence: TGTGCCAGCAGCTTAGGGACTAGCGGTCGGGAGACCCAGTACTTC. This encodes CASSLGTSGRETQYF.

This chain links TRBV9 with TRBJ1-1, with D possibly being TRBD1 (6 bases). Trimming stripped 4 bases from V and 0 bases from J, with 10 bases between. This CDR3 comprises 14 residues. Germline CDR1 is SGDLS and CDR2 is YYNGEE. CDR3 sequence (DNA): TGTGCCAGCAGCCGCGGACAGCTGAACACTGAAGCTTTCTTT. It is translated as CASSRGQLNTEAFF.

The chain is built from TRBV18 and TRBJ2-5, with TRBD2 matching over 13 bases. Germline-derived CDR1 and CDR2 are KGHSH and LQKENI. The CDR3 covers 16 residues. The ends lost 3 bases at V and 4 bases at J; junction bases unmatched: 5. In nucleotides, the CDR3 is TGTGCCAGCTCACCTCCGGGACTAGCGGGGTTAGAGACCCAGTACTTC. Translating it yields CASSPPGLAGLETQYF.

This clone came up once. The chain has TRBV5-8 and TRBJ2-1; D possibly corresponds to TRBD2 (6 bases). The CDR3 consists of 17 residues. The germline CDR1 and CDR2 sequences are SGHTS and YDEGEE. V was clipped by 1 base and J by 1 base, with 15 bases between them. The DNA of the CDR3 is TGTGCCAGCAGCTTGAGGTGGGTCCGGGGGTCCTACAATGAGCAGTTCTTC. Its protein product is CASSLRWVRGSYNEQFF.

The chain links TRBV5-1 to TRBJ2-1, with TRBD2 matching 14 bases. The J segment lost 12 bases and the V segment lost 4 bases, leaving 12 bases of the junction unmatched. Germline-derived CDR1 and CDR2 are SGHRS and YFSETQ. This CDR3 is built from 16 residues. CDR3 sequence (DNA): TGCGCCAGCAGCCTTACGACTAGCGGGGGGGCCGGGTGGCAGTTCTTC. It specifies CASSLTTSGGAGWQFF.

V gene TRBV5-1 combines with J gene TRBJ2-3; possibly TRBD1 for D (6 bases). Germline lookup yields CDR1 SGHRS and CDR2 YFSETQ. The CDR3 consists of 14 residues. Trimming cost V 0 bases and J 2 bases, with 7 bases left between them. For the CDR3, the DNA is TGCGCCAGCAGCTTGGACAGGGACACAGATACGCAGTATTTT. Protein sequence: CASSLDRDTDTQYF.

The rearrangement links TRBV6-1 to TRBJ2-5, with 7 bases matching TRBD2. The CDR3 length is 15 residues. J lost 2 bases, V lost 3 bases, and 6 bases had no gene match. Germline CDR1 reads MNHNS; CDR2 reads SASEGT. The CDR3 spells CASSEQMGLQETQYF. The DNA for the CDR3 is TGTGCCAGCAGTGAGCAAATGGGACTACAAGAGACCCAGTACTTC.

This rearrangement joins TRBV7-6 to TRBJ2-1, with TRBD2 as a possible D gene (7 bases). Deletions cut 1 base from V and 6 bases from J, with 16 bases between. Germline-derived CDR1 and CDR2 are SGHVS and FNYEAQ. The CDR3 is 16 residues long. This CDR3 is CASSLGGWGGGNEQFF. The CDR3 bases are TGTGCCAGCAGCTTAGGAGGTTGGGGAGGGGGCAATGAGCAGTTCTTC.

The CDR3 sequence is CASSTPDSYNSPLHF. CDR3 coding DNA: TGTGCCAGTAGTACCCCTGACAGTTATAATTCACCCCTCCACTTT. This rearrangement joins TRBV19 to TRBJ1-6, with D perhaps TRBD1 (5 bases). CDR1 and CDR2 from the germline V gene are LNHDA and SQIVND (reference sequence). CDR3 size: 15 residues. Trimming removed 4 bases from V and 4 bases from J, with 11 bases in between. The full variable domain, with the rest looked up from reference TRBV19 and TRBJ1-6, is DGGITQSPKYLFRKEGQNVTLSCEQNLNHDAMYWYRQDPGQGLRLIYYSQIVNDFQKGDIAEGYSVSREKKESFPLTVTSAQKNPTAFYLCASSTPDSYNSPLHFGNGTRLTVT.

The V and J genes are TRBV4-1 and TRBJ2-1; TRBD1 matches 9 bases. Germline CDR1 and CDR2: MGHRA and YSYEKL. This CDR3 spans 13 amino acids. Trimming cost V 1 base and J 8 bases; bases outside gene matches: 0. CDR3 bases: TGCGCCAGCAGCCAAGGGACAGGGGATGAGCAGTTCTTC. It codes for CASSQGTGDEQFF.

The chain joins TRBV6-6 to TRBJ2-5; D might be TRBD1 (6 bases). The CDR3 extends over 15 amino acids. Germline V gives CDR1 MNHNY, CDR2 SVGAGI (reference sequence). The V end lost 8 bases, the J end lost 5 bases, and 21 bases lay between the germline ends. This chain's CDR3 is CASFDPRGGSETQYF. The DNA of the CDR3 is TGTGCCAGCTTCGACCCGAGAGGGGGATCGGAGACCCAGTACTTC.

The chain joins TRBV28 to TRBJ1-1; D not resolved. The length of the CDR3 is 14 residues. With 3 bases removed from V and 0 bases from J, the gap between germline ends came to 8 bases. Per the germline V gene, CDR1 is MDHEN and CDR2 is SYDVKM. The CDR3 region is CASSLVAMNTEAFF. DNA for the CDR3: TGTGCCAGCAGTTTGGTAGCCATGAACACTGAAGCTTTCTTT.